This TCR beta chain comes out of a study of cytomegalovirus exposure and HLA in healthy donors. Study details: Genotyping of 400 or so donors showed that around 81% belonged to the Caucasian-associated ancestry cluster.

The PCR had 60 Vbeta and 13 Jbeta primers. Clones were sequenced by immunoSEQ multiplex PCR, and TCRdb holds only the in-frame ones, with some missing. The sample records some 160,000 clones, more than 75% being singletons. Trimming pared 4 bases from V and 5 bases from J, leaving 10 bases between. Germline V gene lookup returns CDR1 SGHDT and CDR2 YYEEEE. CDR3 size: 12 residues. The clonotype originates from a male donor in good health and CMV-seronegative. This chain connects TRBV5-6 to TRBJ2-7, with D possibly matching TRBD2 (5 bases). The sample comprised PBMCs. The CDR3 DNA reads TGTGCCAGCAGCCTAGAGGGTCACGAGCAGTACTTC. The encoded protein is CASSLEGHEQYF.